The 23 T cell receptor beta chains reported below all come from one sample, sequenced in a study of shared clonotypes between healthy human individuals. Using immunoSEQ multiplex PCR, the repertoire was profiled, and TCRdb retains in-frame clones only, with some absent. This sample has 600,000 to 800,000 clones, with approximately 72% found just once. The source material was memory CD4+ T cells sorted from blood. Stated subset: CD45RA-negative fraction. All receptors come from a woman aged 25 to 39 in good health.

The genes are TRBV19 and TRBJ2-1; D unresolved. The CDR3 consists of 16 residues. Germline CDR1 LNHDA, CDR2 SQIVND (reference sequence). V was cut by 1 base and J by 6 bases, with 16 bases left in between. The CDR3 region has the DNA TGTGCCAGTAGTATAGCCTCGTGGCAGGCCGCCAATGAGCAGTTCTTC. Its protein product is CASSIASWQAANEQFF.

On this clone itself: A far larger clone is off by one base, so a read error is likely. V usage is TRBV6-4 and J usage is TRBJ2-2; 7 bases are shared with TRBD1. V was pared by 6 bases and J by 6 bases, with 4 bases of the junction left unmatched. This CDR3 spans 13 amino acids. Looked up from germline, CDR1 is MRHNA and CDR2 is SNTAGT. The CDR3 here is CASSRTGAGELFF. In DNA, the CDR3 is TGTGCCAGCAGCAGAACAGGGGCCGGGGAGCTGTTTTTT.

CDR3 nucleotides: TGTGCCAGCAGCGCTCACCCGGGACCCACTTACGAGCAGTACTTC. It encodes CASSAHPGPTYEQYF. V is TRBV9 and J is TRBJ2-7; D is tentatively TRBD1 or TRBD2 (5 bases each). Germline V gene lookup returns CDR1 SGDLS and CDR2 YYNGEE. The CDR3 is 15 amino acids. The V end was cut by 3 bases, the J end by 4 bases, with 17 bases between.

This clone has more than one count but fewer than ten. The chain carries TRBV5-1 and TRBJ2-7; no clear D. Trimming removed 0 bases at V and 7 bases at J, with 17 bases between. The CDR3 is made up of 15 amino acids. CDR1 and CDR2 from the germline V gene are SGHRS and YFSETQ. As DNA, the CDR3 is TGCGCCAGCAGCTTGGCGTACCGAGCAATTAAGGAGCAGTACTTC. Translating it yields CASSLAYRAIKEQYF.

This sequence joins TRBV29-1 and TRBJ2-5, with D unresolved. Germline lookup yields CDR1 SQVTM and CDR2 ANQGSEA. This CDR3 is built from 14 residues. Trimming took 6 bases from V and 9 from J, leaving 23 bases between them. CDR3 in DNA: TGCAGCGTCGTCGTGGTCCCGTCAACCAGTGCCCAGTACTTC. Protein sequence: CSVVVVPSTSAQYF.

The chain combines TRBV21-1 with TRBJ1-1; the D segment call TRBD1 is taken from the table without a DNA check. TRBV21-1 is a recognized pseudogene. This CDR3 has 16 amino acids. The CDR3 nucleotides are TGTGCCAGCAGCATACTCTCCGGGACAGTTAACACTGAAGCTTTCTTT. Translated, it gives CASSILSGTVNTEAFF.

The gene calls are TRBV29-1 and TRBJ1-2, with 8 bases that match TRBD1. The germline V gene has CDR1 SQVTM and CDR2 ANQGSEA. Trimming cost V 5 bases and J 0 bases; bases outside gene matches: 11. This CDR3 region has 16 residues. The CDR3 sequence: CSVLTGVVTANYGYTF. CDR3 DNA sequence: TGCAGCGTTTTGACAGGGGTTGTTACAGCTAACTATGGCTACACCTTC.

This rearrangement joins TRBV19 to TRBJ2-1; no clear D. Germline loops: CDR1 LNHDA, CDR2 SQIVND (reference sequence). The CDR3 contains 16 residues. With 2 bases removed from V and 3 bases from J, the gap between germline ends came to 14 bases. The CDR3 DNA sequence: TGTGCCAGTAGTATATGGCAGGTCGGATTCTACAATGAGCAGTTCTTC. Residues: CASSIWQVGFYNEQFF. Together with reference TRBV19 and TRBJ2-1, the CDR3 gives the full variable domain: DGGITQSPKYLFRKEGQNVTLSCEQNLNHDAMYWYRQDPGQGLRLIYYSQIVNDFQKGDIAEGYSVSREKKESFPLTVTSAQKNPTAFYLCASSIWQVGFYNEQFFGPGTRLTVL.

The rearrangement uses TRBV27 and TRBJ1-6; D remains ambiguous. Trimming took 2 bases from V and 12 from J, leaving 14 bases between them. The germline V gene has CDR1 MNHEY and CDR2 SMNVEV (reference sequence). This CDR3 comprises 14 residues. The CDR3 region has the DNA TGTGCCAGCAGTTTACGGTCAACCGGGGTACCCCTCCACTTT. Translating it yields CASSLRSTGVPLHF.

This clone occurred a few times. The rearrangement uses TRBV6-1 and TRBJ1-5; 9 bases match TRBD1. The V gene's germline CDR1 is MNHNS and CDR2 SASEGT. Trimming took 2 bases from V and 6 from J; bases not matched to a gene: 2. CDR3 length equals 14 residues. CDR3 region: CASSEMTGGQPQHF. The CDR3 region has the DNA TGTGCCAGCAGTGAAATGACAGGGGGTCAGCCCCAGCATTTT.

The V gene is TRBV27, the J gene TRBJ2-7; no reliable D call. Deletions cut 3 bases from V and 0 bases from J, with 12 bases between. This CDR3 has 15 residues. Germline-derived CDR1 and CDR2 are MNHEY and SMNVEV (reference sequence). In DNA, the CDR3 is TGTGCCAGCAGTTTCCGACTTTTAAGCTCCTACGAGCAGTACTTC. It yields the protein CASSFRLLSSYEQYF.

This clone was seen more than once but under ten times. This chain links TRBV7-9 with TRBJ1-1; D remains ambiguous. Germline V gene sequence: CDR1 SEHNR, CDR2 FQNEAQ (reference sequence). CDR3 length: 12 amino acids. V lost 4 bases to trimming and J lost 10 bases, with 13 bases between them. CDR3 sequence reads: CASSSTGRRAFF. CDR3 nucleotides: TGTGCCAGCAGCTCAACGGGCCGTCGAGCTTTCTTT.

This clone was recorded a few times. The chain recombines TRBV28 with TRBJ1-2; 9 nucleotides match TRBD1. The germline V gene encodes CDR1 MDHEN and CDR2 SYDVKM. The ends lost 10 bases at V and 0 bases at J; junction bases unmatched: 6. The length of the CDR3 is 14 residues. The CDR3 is CAIRDRAANYGYTF. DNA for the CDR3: TGTGCCATCCGGGACAGGGCAGCTAACTATGGCTACACCTTC.

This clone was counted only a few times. This CDR3 is CASSTLTGGEQYF. The CDR3, as DNA: TGTGCCAGCAGTACCCTTACAGGGGGGGAGCAGTACTTC. The gene calls are TRBV6-6 and TRBJ2-7; 8 bases are shared with TRBD1. This CDR3 has 13 residues. CDR1 and CDR2 from the germline V gene are MNHNY and SVGAGI (reference sequence). Trimming removed 5 bases from V and 7 bases from J; junction bases left unmatched: 7.

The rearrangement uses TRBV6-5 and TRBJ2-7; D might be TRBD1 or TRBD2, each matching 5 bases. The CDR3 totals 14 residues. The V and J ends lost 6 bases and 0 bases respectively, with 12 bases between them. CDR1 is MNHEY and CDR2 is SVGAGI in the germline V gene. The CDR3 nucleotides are TGTGCCAGCAGGTACCGGGACGGCTCCTACGAGCAGTACTTC. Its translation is CASRYRDGSYEQYF.

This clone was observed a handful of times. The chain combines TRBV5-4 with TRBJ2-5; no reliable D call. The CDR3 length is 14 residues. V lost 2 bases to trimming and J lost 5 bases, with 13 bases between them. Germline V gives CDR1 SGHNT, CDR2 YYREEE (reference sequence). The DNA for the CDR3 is TGTGCCAGCAGCTTAATAGGGTACCCCGAGACCCAGTACTTC. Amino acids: CASSLIGYPETQYF. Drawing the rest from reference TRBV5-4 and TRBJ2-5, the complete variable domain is ETGVTQSPTHLIKTRGQQVTLRCSSQSGHNTVSWYQQALGQGPQFIFQYYREEENGRGNFPPRFSGLQFPNYSSELNVNALELDDSALYLCASSLIGYPETQYFGPGTRLLVL.

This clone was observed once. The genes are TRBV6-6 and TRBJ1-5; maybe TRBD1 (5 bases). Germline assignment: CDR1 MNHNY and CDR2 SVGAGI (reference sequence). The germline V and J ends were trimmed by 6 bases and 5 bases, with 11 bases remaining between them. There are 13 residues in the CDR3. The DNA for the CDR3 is TGTGCCAGCAGCCCTACAGGTTATCAGCCCCAGCATTTT. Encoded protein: CASSPTGYQPQHF.

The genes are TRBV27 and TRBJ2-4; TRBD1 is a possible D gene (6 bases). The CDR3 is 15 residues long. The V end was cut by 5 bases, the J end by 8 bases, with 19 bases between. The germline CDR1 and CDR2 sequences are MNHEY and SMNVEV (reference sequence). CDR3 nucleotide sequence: TGTGCCAGCAGTGCGGTCTCTACAGGGCAGGACATTCAGTACTTC. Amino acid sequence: CASSAVSTGQDIQYF.

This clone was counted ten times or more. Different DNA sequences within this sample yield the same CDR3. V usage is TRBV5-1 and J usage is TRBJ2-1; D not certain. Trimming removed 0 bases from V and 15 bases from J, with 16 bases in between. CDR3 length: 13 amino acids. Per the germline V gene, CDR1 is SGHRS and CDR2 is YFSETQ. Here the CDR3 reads CASSLGTAGILFF. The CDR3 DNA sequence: TGCGCCAGCAGCTTGGGGACGGCAGGAATCCTGTTCTTC.

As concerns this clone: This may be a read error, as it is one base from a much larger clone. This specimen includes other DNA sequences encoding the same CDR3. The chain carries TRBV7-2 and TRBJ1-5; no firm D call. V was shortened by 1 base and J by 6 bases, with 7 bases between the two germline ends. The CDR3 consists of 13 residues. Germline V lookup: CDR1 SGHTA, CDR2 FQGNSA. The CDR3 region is CASSLDRGQPQHF. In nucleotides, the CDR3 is TGTGCCAGCAGCTTAGATCGGGGTCAGCCCCAGCATTTT.

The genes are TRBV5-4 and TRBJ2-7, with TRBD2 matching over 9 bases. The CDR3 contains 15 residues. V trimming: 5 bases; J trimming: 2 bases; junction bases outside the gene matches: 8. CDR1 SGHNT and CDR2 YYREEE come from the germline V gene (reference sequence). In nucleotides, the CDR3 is TGTGCCAGCAGTCTCGGACTAGCGCGAACCTACGAGCAGTACTTC. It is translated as CASSLGLARTYEQYF.

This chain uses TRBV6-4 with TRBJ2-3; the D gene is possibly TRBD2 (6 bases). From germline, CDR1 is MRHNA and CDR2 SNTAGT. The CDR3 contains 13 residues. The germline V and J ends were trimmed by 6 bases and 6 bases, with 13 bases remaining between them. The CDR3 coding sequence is TGTGCCAGCAGCCCACGACTAGTGGATACGCAGTATTTT. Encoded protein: CASSPRLVDTQYF.

Here the CDR3 reads CASSVGTSIAKNIQYF. The CDR3 DNA sequence: TGTGCCAGCAGTGTCGGGACTAGCATAGCCAAAAACATTCAGTACTTC. J is TRBJ2-4 and V is TRBV6-6, with 9 positions matching TRBD2. Trimming took 5 bases from V and 0 from J; bases not matched to a gene: 5. This CDR3 region has 16 residues. From germline, CDR1 is MNHNY and CDR2 SVGAGI (reference sequence).